This T cell receptor beta chain was sequenced during a study of blood T cell repertoires in COVID-19 (dated by TCRdb to 2020 to 2021). For the wider study: The collaborator samples originated in the United States, Italy and Spain and spanned the acute and convalescent phases of COVID-19. A de-identified subject ID, COVID-19 status, age in years and sex were almost always included in the sample metadata. The samples were drawn from the first 160 participants of the ongoing ImmuneRACE study and from more than 1,000 subjects provided by 6 global collaborators. The dataset comprised deeply sampled blood TCRbeta repertoires from subjects exposed to, actively infected with, or recovered from COVID-19. A freely available public database, intended as a resource for researchers studying the immune response to SARS-CoV-2, is where the repertoires were released. HLA class I and class II types, where available, came from metadata supplied by the sample provider rather than from assay-based typing. The prospective study material was composed of cDNA or gDNA derived from T cells, B-cell-depleted T cells, or PBMCs. The research as a whole found: The quantity of clinical and demographic metadata differed by source and by participant and was supplied without curation.

TCRbeta CDR3 regions were amplified from genomic DNA using the immunoSEQ Assay, a bias-controlled multiplex PCR. The authors processed their data as follows. The number of nucleated cells in each sample was estimated by amplification of reference gene primers within the assay. Sequence reads were collapsed and filtered to measure the absolute abundance of every unique TCRbeta CDR3 rearrangement. For each sample, productive Simpson clonality was calculated as the square root of Simpson's diversity index over productive rearrangements. TCRdb retrieved this table from immuneACCESS and kept in-frame rearrangements only. Not all clones are present; in checked studies, unresolved V genes account for under half, and no reason is known for the remainder. V, J and clone size are those of that table, while D and trimming were read from the DNA. This sample is represented by 250,000 to 300,000 clones; around 82% of them were singletons. 5.7% of the sample belongs to the ten largest clones.

Taken from the germline V gene, the CDR1 and CDR2 loops are KGHSH and LQKENI. The CDR3 spans 13 residues, from the cysteine through the phenylalanine. Only the CDR3 region is kept as DNA, spanning 39 bases read in frame from base 1. The junction shows trimming of 3 bases on V and 8 bases on J, plus 13 bases between the germline ends. Collaborating institutions collected whole blood in K2EDTA tubes following their own protocols. For TCRbeta analysis, collaborators shipped samples in one of three forms: frozen whole blood, isolated PBMCs, or DNA extracted from either of those sample types. Note on this clone: Which antigen it targets is not known. Per-nucleotide qualities are absent, and no much larger clonotype sits a single base away.

Sequencing was carried out using peripheral blood. This clonotype was sampled from a man older than 75 with acute or convalescent COVID-19. The chain joins TRBV18 to TRBJ1-2; TRBD1 might be the D gene, on 6 matching bases. The CDR3 has the sequence CASSPRAGEGYTF. The DNA sequence reads TGTGCCAGCTCACCGAGGGCAGGGGAAGGCTACACCTTC.